A selection of T cell receptor beta chains follows, all from one sample in a study of human T cells and chemical hapten exposure. TCRdb redid the calling of the RACE reads with MiXCR, one entry per CDR3 protein. Of around 380,000 distinct CDR3 sequences in the sample, approximately 5% are singletons; the top ten hold under 3%. Sequenced material: whole blood, taken in connection with sensitization to the hapten diphenylcyclopropenone (DPC). The receptor set was obtained from a woman aged 45 to 65 with alopecia areata. Some clones in this sample may be carry-over from other donors' samples. Both conserved end residues are part of each CDR3. The D gene is left open where the match is weak. Some rows mark clone size as missing; the rest say once, few, many or name a class of expanded clone.

size	V	J	D	CDR3	DNA
many	TRBV5-6	TRBJ2-1	.	CASSLGGSVEQFF	TGTGCCAGCAGCTTGGGGGGGTCAGTTGAGCAGTTCTTC
many	TRBV2	TRBJ2-5	TRBD2	CASLAPFPLTGTSRETQYF	TGTGCCAGCTTAGCCCCCTTTCCTCTCACCGGGACTAGTCGCGAGACCCAGTACTTC
.	TRBV30	TRBJ2-3	TRBD2	CAWTSGIPGDTQYF	TGTGCCTGGACGAGCGGGATCCCCGGGGATACGCAGTATTTT
many	TRBV11-2	TRBJ2-7	TRBD1	CASSTTGDSYEQYF	TGTGCCAGCAGCACAACAGGGGACTCCTACGAGCAGTACTTC
few	TRBV6-2/TRBV6-3	TRBJ2-3	.	CASSYVEGTSTDTQYF	TGTGCCAGCAGTTACGTGGAGGGCACTAGCACAGATACGCAGTATTTT
many	TRBV20-1	TRBJ2-1	TRBD2	CSAREDLAGVNNEQFF	TGCAGTGCTAGAGAAGACCTAGCGGGAGTCAACAATGAGCAGTTCTTC
few	TRBV11-2	TRBJ2-3	TRBD1	CASSFRGRKEKDTQYF	TGTGCCAGCAGCTTCAGGGGGCGGAAAGAAAAAGATACGCAGTATTTT
many	TRBV11-2	TRBJ1-1	TRBD1	CASSGQGRTEAFF	TGTGCCAGCAGCGGACAGGGGAGGACTGAAGCTTTCTTT
many	TRBV12-3/TRBV12-4	TRBJ2-3	.	CATTGRTDTQYF	TGTGCCACAACGGGGAGGACAGATACGCAGTATTTT
few	TRBV24-1	TRBJ1-2	.	CATSDQRAYGYTF	TGTGCCACCAGTGATCAAAGGGCTTATGGCTACACCTTC
many	TRBV5-1	TRBJ2-5	TRBD2	CASSLVGSGSETQYF	TGCGCCAGCAGCTTGGTGGGCAGCGGGAGTGAGACCCAGTACTTC
.	TRBV6-2/TRBV6-3	TRBJ2-3	.	CASSSQQSAQYF	TGTGCCAGCAGCTCCCAACAGTCAGCGCAGTATTTT
many	TRBV9	TRBJ2-5	TRBD2	CASSETSGGARETQYF	TGTGCCAGCAGCGAGACTAGCGGGGGGGCCCGGGAGACCCAGTACTTC
few	TRBV7-9	TRBJ1-6	.	CASSPVLYNSPLHF	TGTGCCAGCAGTCCCGTCCTCTATAATTCACCCCTCCACTTT
.	TRBV5-6	TRBJ1-1	.	CASSFRAGTEAFF	TGTGCCAGCAGCTTTCGGGCCGGGACTGAAGCTTTCTTT
.	TRBV6-5	TRBJ1-3	.	CASRYQLSGNTIYF	TGTGCCAGCAGGTACCAGCTCTCTGGAAACACCATATATTTT
many	TRBV29-1	TRBJ2-3	TRBD2	CSALTSGGLADTQYF	TGCAGCGCCTTGACTAGCGGGGGGTTAGCAGATACGCAGTATTTT
many	TRBV14	TRBJ2-6	.	CASSQDRSGANVLTF	TGTGCCAGCAGCCAAGACAGGAGTGGGGCCAACGTCCTGACTTTC
many	TRBV29-1	TRBJ2-3	.	CSLVRDTQYF	TGCAGCCTAGTCCGGGATACGCAGTATTTT
many	TRBV30	TRBJ1-5	.	CASDEAGNQPQHF	TGTGCCTCCGATGAGGCCGGCAATCAGCCCCAGCATTTT
many	TRBV5-1	TRBJ2-3	TRBD2	CASSKGLAGGYRTDTQYF	TGCGCCAGCAGCAAGGGACTAGCGGGGGGGTATCGGACAGATACGCAGTATTTT
many	TRBV6-2/TRBV6-3	TRBJ1-1	.	CASREQGELTLEAFF	TGTGCCAGCAGAGAACAAGGGGAACTAACACTTGAAGCTTTCTTT
.	TRBV7-2	TRBJ2-3	TRBD2	CASSQGLAGSSTDTQYF	TGTGCCAGCAGCCAGGGACTAGCGGGTTCTAGCACAGATACGCAGTATTTT
many	TRBV28	TRBJ1-5	.	CATNAGGARNQPQHF	TGTGCCACCAACGCGGGGGGGGCTCGCAATCAGCCCCAGCATTTT
many	TRBV12-3/TRBV12-4	TRBJ2-5	TRBD1	CASSLGQGRETQYF	TGTGCCAGCAGTTTGGGACAGGGACGAGAGACCCAGTACTTC
.	TRBV29-1	TRBJ2-3	TRBD1	CSVDRGLASAGRTDTQYF	TGCAGCGTCGACAGGGGGCTAGCCTCAGCGGGCCGCACAGATACGCAGTATTTT
many	TRBV20-1	TRBJ1-5	.	CSARGYSNQPQHF	TGCAGTGCTAGGGGCTATAGCAATCAGCCCCAGCATTTT
.	TRBV2	TRBJ2-1	TRBD1	CASSATSRDRVTNEQFF	TGTGCCAGCAGCGCCACGAGCCGGGACAGGGTAACAAATGAGCAGTTCTTC
.	TRBV7-6	TRBJ2-3	.	CASSHSPRDSTDTQYF	TGTGCCAGCAGTCACTCACCTCGGGACAGCACAGATACGCAGTATTTT
few	TRBV9	TRBJ2-7	.	CASSVGGGALYEQYF	TGTGCCAGCAGCGTAGGTGGAGGGGCACTCTACGAGCAGTACTTC
few	TRBV7-2	TRBJ1-2	TRBD1	CASSLPRGRGYGYTF	TGTGCCAGCAGCCTGCCCAGGGGGCGCGGCTATGGCTACACCTTC